A selection of T cell receptor beta chains follows, all from one sample in a study of cytomegalovirus exposure and HLA in healthy donors. The repertoire was sequenced with immunoSEQ multiplex PCR; TCRdb's copy has only in-frame clones and lacks some. The profile shows some 100,000 clones, 79% of them singletons. Source material: PBMCs. Source of these receptors: a female donor in good health and CMV-seropositive. CDR3s include the opening cysteine and the closing phenylalanine or tryptophan. Fields, in order: clone size, J gene, D gene, V gene, CDR3 DNA, CDR3 protein. A D gene is named only where the DNA matches it firmly. Size is stated for part of the rows, as once, few or many counts, or as a class when the clone is expanded.

size: .
J: TRBJ1-1
D: TRBD1
V: TRBV10-2
DNA: TGCGCCAGCACTCAGAAGGGACAGCAGAACACTGAAGCTTTCTTT
CDR3: CASTQKGQQNTEAFF

size: .
J: TRBJ2-6
D: TRBD1
V: TRBV5-1
DNA: TGCGCCAGCAGCTTGCGAGGACAGGGGGCTTCTGGGGCCAACGTCCTGACTTTC
CDR3: CASSLRGQGASGANVLTF

size: .
J: TRBJ2-1
D: TRBD2
V: TRBV5-8
DNA: TGTGCCAGCAGCTTCGGCGTCGGACTAGCGGGAGTTCGCTCCTACAATGAGCAGTTCTTC
CDR3: CASSFGVGLAGVRSYNEQFF

size: .
J: TRBJ2-5
D: .
V: TRBV4-2
DNA: TGTGCCAGCAGCCAAGAGCGGGAGACCCAGTACTTC
CDR3: CASSQERETQYF

size: .
J: TRBJ2-1
D: .
V: TRBV15
DNA: TGTGCCACCAGCAGAGAAAGCCGGACAAGCTCCTACAATGAGCAGTTCTTC
CDR3: CATSRESRTSSYNEQFF

size: .
J: TRBJ1-2
D: TRBD1
V: TRBV9
DNA: TGTGCCAGCAGCCCGACGACTGGGGACAGGGGGGGCTACACCTTC
CDR3: CASSPTTGDRGGYTF

size: .
J: TRBJ1-1
D: TRBD1
V: TRBV18
DNA: TGTGCCAGCTCACCACCGACAGGGGGGGGTGCTGAAGCTTTCTTT
CDR3: CASSPPTGGGAEAFF

size: .
J: TRBJ1-1
D: TRBD1
V: TRBV5-1
DNA: TGCGCCAGCAGCCCTCCTGGGACAGGGAACACTGAAGCTTTCTTT
CDR3: CASSPPGTGNTEAFF

size: .
J: TRBJ2-2
D: TRBD2
V: TRBV6-1
DNA: TGTGCCAGCAGTGAAGTAGCGGGGGGGGCCGGGGAGCTGTTTTTT
CDR3: CASSEVAGGAGELFF

size: .
J: TRBJ1-1
D: TRBD1
V: TRBV7-2
DNA: TGTGCCAGCAGCTTCCGGGACAGGAGGATGTCTGAAGCTTTCTTT
CDR3: CASSFRDRRMSEAFF

size: .
J: TRBJ2-2
D: .
V: TRBV29-1
DNA: TGCAGCGTTGAGGGGGGTGATCGCACCGGGGAGCTGTTTTTT
CDR3: CSVEGGDRTGELFF

size: .
J: TRBJ2-7
D: TRBD1
V: TRBV6-5
DNA: TGTGCCAGCAGTTACTCGGACAGGGGGGGCGAGCAGTACTTC
CDR3: CASSYSDRGGEQYF

size: .
J: TRBJ2-7
D: TRBD1
V: TRBV29-1
DNA: TGCAGCGTGGCCCGGACAGGCCTCTACGAGCAGTACTTC
CDR3: CSVARTGLYEQYF

size: .
J: TRBJ2-1
D: .
V: TRBV7-9
DNA: TGTGCCAGCAGGATACAGGGTGATGAGCAGTTCTTC
CDR3: CASRIQGDEQFF

size: .
J: TRBJ2-7
D: .
V: TRBV4-3
DNA: TGCGCCAGCAGCCAAGATATGGGGGGAATTTCCGAGCAGTACTTC
CDR3: CASSQDMGGISEQYF

size: once
J: TRBJ2-2
D: TRBD1
V: TRBV6-4
DNA: TGTGCCAGCAGCCCAGAAAGGGGGCGCGGGGAGCTGTTTTTT
CDR3: CASSPERGRGELFF

size: .
J: TRBJ1-2
D: .
V: TRBV2
DNA: TGTGCCAGCAGTGAGTCCCTATCCTATGGCTACACCTTC
CDR3: CASSESLSYGYTF

size: once
J: TRBJ2-1
D: TRBD2
V: TRBV30
DNA: TGTGCCTGGACTCACACCGGGACTAGCGGGAGAAGGACCTACAATGAGCAGTTCTTC
CDR3: CAWTHTGTSGRRTYNEQFF

size: .
J: TRBJ1-2
D: TRBD1
V: TRBV5-1
DNA: TGCGCCAGCAGCTTGGTCGGGACAGGAGTTGAGGTTGGCTACACCTTC
CDR3: CASSLVGTGVEVGYTF

size: once
J: TRBJ2-1
D: .
V: TRBV7-2
DNA: TGTGCCAGCAGCGGTAGCGCTAGCTCCTACAATGAGCAGTTCTTC
CDR3: CASSGSASSYNEQFF

size: once
J: TRBJ2-6
D: TRBD1
V: TRBV5-1
DNA: TGCGCCAGCAGCTTGAGACAGGGTGCTGGGGCCAACGTCCTGACTTTC
CDR3: CASSLRQGAGANVLTF

size: .
J: TRBJ2-1
D: .
V: TRBV5-1
DNA: TGCGCCAGCAGCAGGGGCCCCGACAATGAGCAGTTCTTC
CDR3: CASSRGPDNEQFF

size: .
J: TRBJ2-4
D: .
V: TRBV11-2
DNA: TGTGCCAGCAGCTCCGGGGAGAGACGTGACTCTTTTCAGTACTTC
CDR3: CASSSGERRDSFQYF

size: .
J: TRBJ2-6
D: TRBD1
V: TRBV4-1
DNA: TGCGCCAGCAGCCAAGATCGGGACAGTGCGAACTCTGGGGCCAACGGCCTGACTTTC
CDR3: CASSQDRDSANSGANGLTF

size: .
J: TRBJ2-5
D: TRBD2
V: TRBV11-2
DNA: TGTGCCAGCAGACCACAGCGGGGGGCCCAAGAGACCCAGTACTTC
CDR3: CASRPQRGAQETQYF

size: few
J: TRBJ2-7
D: TRBD1
V: TRBV7-7
DNA: TGTGCCAGCAGCCAAGGGGACAGGGGTTCCTACGAGCAGTACTTC
CDR3: CASSQGDRGSYEQYF

size: .
J: TRBJ2-3
D: TRBD2
V: TRBV2
DNA: TGTGCCAGCAGTCCTCCCTGGGGACTAGCGGGAGGGAAGATCACAGATACGCAGTATTTT
CDR3: CASSPPWGLAGGKITDTQYF